This TCR beta chain was identified in a study of identical twins. Deletions cut 5 bases from V and 2 bases from J, with 15 bases between. The CDR3 is 16 amino acids. From germline, CDR1 is MNHEY and CDR2 SMNVEV (reference sequence). TCRdb fed the 5' RACE reads into MiXCR, producing one record per CDR3 protein. The table includes approximately 500,000 distinct CDR3 sequences, 24% detected once. The same data also went into a second study, on T cells expressing NK-cell markers. From that paper: The TCR beta repertoires originated in sorted CD3+CD56+NKG2C+, CD3+CD56+NKG2C- and CD3+CD56-NKG2C+ T cells.

This chain links TRBV27 with TRBJ2-2; D is unclear. The specimen was CD4+ T cells sorted from blood. This TCR derives from a woman between 18 and 29 years old in good health. Here the CDR3 reads CASSPSSGSNTGELFF. CDR3 coding DNA: TGTGCCAGCAGTCCCTCTTCCGGGTCCAACACCGGGGAGCTGTTTTTT.